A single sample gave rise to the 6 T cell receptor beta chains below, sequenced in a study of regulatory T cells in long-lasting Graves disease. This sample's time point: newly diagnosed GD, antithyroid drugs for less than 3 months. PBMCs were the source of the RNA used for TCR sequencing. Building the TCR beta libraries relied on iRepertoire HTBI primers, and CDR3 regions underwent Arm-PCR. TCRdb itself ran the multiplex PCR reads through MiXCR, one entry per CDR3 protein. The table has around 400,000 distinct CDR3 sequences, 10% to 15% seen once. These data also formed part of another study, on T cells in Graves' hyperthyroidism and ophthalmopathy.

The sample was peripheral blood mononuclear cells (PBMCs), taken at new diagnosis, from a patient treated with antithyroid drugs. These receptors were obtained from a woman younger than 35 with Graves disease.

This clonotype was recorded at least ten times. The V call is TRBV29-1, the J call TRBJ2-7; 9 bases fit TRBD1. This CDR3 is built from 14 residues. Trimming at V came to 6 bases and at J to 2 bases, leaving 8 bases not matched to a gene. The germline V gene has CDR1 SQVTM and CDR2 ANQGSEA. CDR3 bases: TGCAGCGTGGTGGGGGGACAGGGTACCTACGAGCAGTACTTC. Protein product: CSVVGGQGTYEQYF.

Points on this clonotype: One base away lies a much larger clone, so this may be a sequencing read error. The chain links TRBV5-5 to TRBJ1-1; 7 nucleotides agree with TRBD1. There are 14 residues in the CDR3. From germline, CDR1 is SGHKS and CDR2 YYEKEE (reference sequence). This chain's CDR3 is CASRRTGVNTEAVF. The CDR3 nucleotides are TGTGCCAGCAGACGAACAGGGGTGAACACTGAAGCTGTCTTT.

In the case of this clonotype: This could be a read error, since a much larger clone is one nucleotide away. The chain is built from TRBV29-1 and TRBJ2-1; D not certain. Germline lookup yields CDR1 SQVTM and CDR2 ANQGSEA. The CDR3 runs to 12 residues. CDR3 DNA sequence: TGCGGCGTTGAAGGCCAGGCTGAAGGGCAGTTCTTC. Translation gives CGVEGQAEGQFF.

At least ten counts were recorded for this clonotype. CDR3 DNA sequence: TGTGCCAGCAGCCGAGGGGGCATCTCTGGAAACACCATATATTTT. Protein product: CASSRGGISGNTIYF. The rearrangement uses TRBV28 and TRBJ1-3; 7 bases align to TRBD1. The CDR3 sequence is 15 residues long. Trimming removed 6 bases from V and 0 bases from J; junction bases left unmatched: 5. The germline gives CDR1 MDHEN, CDR2 SYDVKM.

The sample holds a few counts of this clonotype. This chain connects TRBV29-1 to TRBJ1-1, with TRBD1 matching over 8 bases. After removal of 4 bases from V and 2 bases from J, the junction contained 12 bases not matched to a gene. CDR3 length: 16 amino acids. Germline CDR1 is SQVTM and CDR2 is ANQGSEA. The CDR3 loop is CSVGPGTGLSNTEAFF. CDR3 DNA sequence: TGCAGCGTTGGACCCGGGACAGGTCTAAGTAACACTGAAGCTTTCTTT.

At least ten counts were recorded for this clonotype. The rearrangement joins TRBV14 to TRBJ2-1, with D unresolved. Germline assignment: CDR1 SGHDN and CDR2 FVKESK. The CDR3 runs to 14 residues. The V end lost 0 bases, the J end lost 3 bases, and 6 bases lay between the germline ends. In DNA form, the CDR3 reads TGTGCCAGCAGCCAAGAGCCGGGCTACAATGAGCAGTTCTTC. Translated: CASSQEPGYNEQFF.